The rows below give T cell receptor beta chains drawn from one sample of a study of long-term antiretroviral therapy in people with HIV. Some clones are missing from TCRdb's copy, which holds only in-frame ones; the method was immunoSEQ multiplex PCR. Altogether 35,000 to 45,000 clones are present, roughly four fifths being singletons, with the ten largest covering around 12%. Source: unsorted PBMCs, taken 0.3 years after starting antiretroviral therapy. The source of these receptors is a man between 18 and 35 years old with HIV. Each CDR3 is given with its conserved first and last residue. D genes are given only for firm matches. The size field is filled for only some rows; it gives once, few, many or a size class.

TRBJ2-1	TRBD2	TRBV5-1	-	CASSSEGGTSGRFNEQFF	TGCGCCAGCAGCTCCGAGGGAGGGACTAGCGGAAGATTCAATGAGCAGTTCTTC
TRBJ2-7	-	TRBV30	-	CAFSRGEQYF	TGTGCCTTCTCGAGGGGCGAGCAGTACTTC
TRBJ1-2	-	TRBV19	-	CASSLKGTHGYTF	TGTGCCAGTAGCCTTAAAGGGACACATGGCTACACCTTC
TRBJ1-5	-	TRBV6-5	-	CASSLGVDQPQHF	TGTGCCAGCAGTTTAGGGGTGGATCAGCCCCAGCATTTT
TRBJ1-1	-	TRBV6-5	-	CASSLGPNTEAFF	TGTGCCAGCAGCCTGGGACCGAACACTGAAGCTTTCTTT
TRBJ2-5	-	TRBV18	-	CASSPRRSGEETQYF	TGTGCCAGCTCACCTCGGCGGTCAGGGGAAGAGACCCAGTACTTC
TRBJ2-1	TRBD2	TRBV30	medium-sized	CAWSYLAGAYNEQFF	TGTGCCTGGAGTTACCTAGCGGGAGCGTACAATGAGCAGTTCTTC
TRBJ1-1	-	TRBV4-1	once	CASSQAPPRSLPNTEAFF	TGCGCCAGCAGCCAAGCACCACCCCGATCCCTACCGAACACTGAAGCTTTCTTT
TRBJ2-3	-	TRBV10-3	-	CAISAGTTSTDTQYF	TGTGCCATCAGTGCCGGGACAACAAGCACAGATACGCAGTATTTT
TRBJ2-5	TRBD2	TRBV7-7	-	CASSLGTSGGRQETQYF	TGTGCTAGCAGCTTAGGGACTAGCGGGGGCCGCCAAGAGACCCAGTACTTC
TRBJ2-1	-	TRBV11-2	-	CASSLERRAKYNEQFF	TGTGCCAGCAGCTTAGAGCGCAGAGCCAAATACAATGAGCAGTTCTTC
TRBJ2-1	-	TRBV9	-	CASSVAPPSIEQFF	TGTGCCAGCAGCGTAGCCCCTCCTAGCATTGAGCAGTTCTTC
TRBJ2-1	-	TRBV4-2	-	CASSQDLRENEQFF	TGTGCCAGCAGCCAAGATCTTAGGGAGAACGAGCAGTTCTTC
TRBJ2-7	-	TRBV18	few	CASSPTTGVSSKQYF	TGTGCCAGCTCACCAACAACAGGAGTGTCGAGTAAGCAGTACTTC
TRBJ2-7	-	TRBV6-6	-	CASSYPYTSSYEQYF	TGTGCCAGCAGTTACCCCTACACCTCCTCCTACGAGCAGTACTTC
TRBJ2-1	-	TRBV5-8	-	CASSLSREQFF	TGTGCCAGCAGCCTGAGTCGGGAGCAGTTCTTC
TRBJ1-6	TRBD1	TRBV6-1	-	CASSGQGGSPLHF	TGTGCCAGCAGTGGACAGGGGGGGTCACCCCTCCACTTT
TRBJ2-6	-	TRBV28	-	CASGTLGGGRTSGANVLTF	TGTGCCAGCGGTACCTTAGGGGGGGGAAGAACCTCTGGGGCCAACGTCCTGACTTTC
TRBJ2-7	-	TRBV5-1	once	CASSLADGLMGEQYF	TGCGCCAGCAGCTTGGCCGACGGACTAATGGGGGAGCAGTACTTC
TRBJ1-1	-	TRBV7-6	-	CASSERILQGNTEAFF	TGTGCCAGCAGCGAGAGAATCTTACAGGGGAACACTGAAGCTTTCTTT
TRBJ2-7	-	TRBV5-1	-	CASSHGGTPSHEQYF	TGCGCCAGCAGCCATGGCGGGACACCCTCCCACGAGCAGTACTTC
TRBJ2-1	TRBD2	TRBV7-2	-	CASSRGLAVVRAYNEQFF	TGTGCCAGCAGCAGGGGACTAGCGGTCGTCAGGGCCTACAATGAGCAGTTCTTC
TRBJ2-7	-	TRBV7-9	-	CASSLRSYEQYF	TGTGCCAGCAGCTTACGCTCCTACGAGCAGTACTTC
TRBJ1-1	TRBD1	TRBV11-2	-	CASSRDRGTEAFF	TGTGCCAGCAGTCGTGACAGGGGAACTGAAGCTTTCTTT
TRBJ1-6	TRBD1	TRBV7-9	-	CASSFGQVTDSPLHF	TGTGCCAGCAGCTTCGGACAGGTCACCGATTCACCCCTCCACTTT
TRBJ2-3	TRBD2	TRBV4-2	-	CASSRPPGGASTDTQYF	TGTGCCAGCAGCCGCCCCCCGGGGGGTGCTAGCACAGATACGCAGTATTTT
TRBJ2-7	-	TRBV19	-	CASSSAREYEQYF	TGTGCCAGTAGTTCCGCACGGGAATACGAGCAGTACTTC
TRBJ1-5	-	TRBV28	-	CASRPGVSNSNQPQHF	TGTGCCAGCAGACCGGGAGTCTCGAATAGCAATCAGCCCCAGCATTTT
TRBJ2-7	-	TRBV7-8	once	CASRAGYEQYF	TGTGCCAGCAGGGCAGGATACGAGCAGTACTTC
TRBJ2-7	TRBD1	TRBV27	-	CASSSLGQIYEQYF	TGTGCCAGCAGTTCGTTGGGACAGATCTACGAGCAGTACTTC
TRBJ2-7	-	TRBV4-1	-	CASSPPDLPSYEQYF	TGCGCCAGCAGCCCCCCGGACCTGCCCTCCTACGAGCAGTACTTC
TRBJ2-3	TRBD2	TRBV10-3	-	CAISGLAGGDVGTDTQYF	TGTGCCATCAGTGGACTAGCGGGAGGGGACGTTGGCACAGATACGCAGTATTTT
TRBJ1-4	TRBD1	TRBV9	-	CASSVAQGAGNEKLFF	TGTGCCAGCAGCGTAGCTCAGGGGGCAGGTAATGAAAAACTGTTTTTT
TRBJ1-2	-	TRBV6-6	-	CASIGTTNYGYTF	TGTGCCAGCATCGGTACCACTAACTATGGCTACACCTTC
TRBJ2-2	-	TRBV11-2	-	CASSSIAEGRRELFF	TGTGCCAGCAGCTCCATAGCGGAAGGGCGGCGGGAGCTGTTTTTT
TRBJ1-4	-	TRBV15	once	CATSREPEGENEKLFF	TGTGCCACCAGCAGAGAGCCGGAGGGTGAGAATGAAAAACTGTTTTTT
TRBJ2-2	TRBD1	TRBV7-2	-	CASSLVGPDRGWAGELFF	TGTGCCAGCAGCTTAGTAGGTCCGGACAGGGGATGGGCCGGGGAGCTGTTTTTT
TRBJ1-3	-	TRBV21-1	-	CASSKPGGSGNTIYF	TGTGCCAGCAGCAAGCCAGGGGGGTCTGGAAACACCATATATTTT
TRBJ2-7	-	TRBV5-6	-	CASSLDRVHEQYF	TGTGCCAGCAGCTTAGACCGGGTCCACGAGCAGTACTTC
TRBJ2-7	-	TRBV4-3	-	CASSQERGQGGRTAYEQYF	TGCGCCAGCAGCCAAGAAAGAGGGCAGGGGGGACGTACGGCCTACGAGCAGTACTTC
TRBJ2-3	TRBD2	TRBV5-6	-	CASSSASGRITDTQYF	TGTGCCAGCAGCTCTGCTAGCGGGAGGATCACAGATACGCAGTATTTT
TRBJ1-3	-	TRBV27	few	CASSLGPYSGNTIYF	TGTGCCAGCAGTTTGGGACCCTACTCTGGAAACACCATATATTTT
TRBJ2-7	-	TRBV5-1	-	CASSLVAGAFGYEQYF	TGCGCCAGCAGCTTAGTGGCAGGGGCCTTTGGGTACGAGCAGTACTTC
TRBJ2-7	-	TRBV21-1	-	CASSNRGMYF	TGTGCCAGCAGCAACAGGGGGATGTACTTC
TRBJ1-1	-	TRBV19	-	CASSLRQDNTEAFF	TGTGCCAGTAGTCTTCGACAGGACAACACTGAAGCTTTCTTT
TRBJ1-5	TRBD1	TRBV18	-	CASSPGGANQPQHF	TGTGCCAGCTCCCCAGGGGGAGCTAATCAGCCCCAGCATTTT
TRBJ1-5	-	TRBV7-8	once	CASSLEGQSSNQPQHF	TGTGCCAGCAGCTTAGAGGGGCAGTCTAGCAATCAGCCCCAGCATTTT
TRBJ2-7	TRBD1	TRBV6-5	-	CASSYSQGAGEQYF	TGTGCCAGCAGTTACTCACAGGGGGCGGGCGAGCAGTACTTC
TRBJ1-4	TRBD1	TRBV14	-	CASRGTGNEKLFF	TGTGCCAGCAGGGGGACAGGGAATGAAAAACTGTTTTTT
TRBJ1-3	-	TRBV29-1	-	CSVVWYSGNTIYF	TGCAGCGTTGTTTGGTACTCTGGAAACACCATATATTTT
TRBJ2-5	TRBD2	TRBV10-3	-	CAISDQTSGRAETQYF	TGTGCCATCAGTGACCAGACTAGCGGGAGAGCAGAGACCCAGTACTTC
TRBJ2-7	-	TRBV30	once	CAWSTRGRTYEQYF	TGTGCCTGGAGTACACGGGGACGGACCTACGAGCAGTACTTC
TRBJ1-4	-	TRBV5-1	-	CASSLFPQGDNEKLFF	TGCGCCAGCAGCTTGTTTCCACAGGGCGATAATGAAAAACTGTTTTTT
TRBJ2-3	TRBD1	TRBV10-3	once	CAISRDRGRTDTQYF	TGTGCCATCAGTCGGGACAGGGGACGCACAGATACGCAGTATTTT